A single sample is the source of the 29 T cell receptor beta chains below, sequenced in a study of shared clonotypes between healthy human individuals. The data were produced by immunoSEQ multiplex PCR, yet TCRdb's version contains in-frame clones alone and is incomplete. The sample comprises some 2.4 million clones, 80% to 95% of which are singletons, and roughly 0.39% rests with the top ten. Input material: naive CD4+ T cells from PBMCs. Subset here: CD45RA+ positively selected. The receptors here all came from a man younger than 35 in good health. Some clones in this sample may be carry-over from other donors' samples.

A single count supports this clone. The chain carries TRBV7-9 and TRBJ2-7, with 15 positions matching TRBD2. The CDR3 is 18 amino acids. Germline V gene sequence: CDR1 SEHNR, CDR2 FQNEAQ (reference sequence). Unmatched junction bases numbered 7, after V lost 2 bases and J lost 2 bases. In nucleotides, the CDR3 is TGTGCCAGCAGCTTACCTGGGACTAGCGGGAGGTCCCCCTACGAGCAGTACTTC. It encodes CASSLPGTSGRSPYEQYF.

This chain links TRBV27 with TRBJ2-3, with TRBD2 matching 7 bases. The CDR3 runs to 16 residues. Germline V CDR1 and CDR2: MNHEY, SMNVEV (reference sequence). V was clipped by 0 bases and J by 7 bases; unmatched bases: 10. The CDR3 region is CASSLSGLGGSYTQYF. The CDR3 DNA follows: TGTGCCAGCAGTTTATCTGGTTTGGGCGGGAGTTATACGCAGTATTTT.

The chain couples TRBV18 to TRBJ1-5; TRBD1 is a possible D gene (6 bases). The CDR3 consists of 15 residues. Germline V gene lookup returns CDR1 KGHSH and CDR2 LQKENI. V lost 2 bases and J 5 bases, leaving 13 bases between the germline ends. The CDR3 sequence is CASSPFPGDYQPQHF. CDR3 bases: TGTGCCAGCTCACCATTTCCAGGGGATTATCAGCCCCAGCATTTT.

For the CDR3, the DNA is TGTGCCAGCAGCCTAAACAGCGGGACTACCCCAACAACCTACGAGCAGTACTTC. Amino acid sequence: CASSLNSGTTPTTYEQYF. The rearrangement joins TRBV5-4 to TRBJ2-7, with 7 bases fitting TRBD2. This CDR3 contains 18 residues. Germline CDR1 reads SGHNT; CDR2 reads YYREEE (reference sequence). Germline trimming cut 4 bases from V and 2 bases from J; bases unmatched to any gene: 18.

The CDR3 here is CSVEDRNGTYEQYF. CDR3 in DNA: TGCAGCGTTGAAGATCGGAACGGAACCTACGAGCAGTACTTC. This sequence joins TRBV29-1 and TRBJ2-5; no clear D. The DNA end is a closer match to TRBJ2-7, so the J assignment may be wrong. Germline lookup yields CDR1 SQVTM and CDR2 ANQGSEA. This CDR3 has 14 residues.

This chain links TRBV5-8 with TRBJ2-1; a weak D match, TRBD1 (6 bases). The length of the CDR3 is 15 residues. CDR1 is SGHTS, CDR2 YDEGEE, per germline. V lost 3 bases, J lost 3 bases, and 13 bases lay in between. CDR3: CASSSSRDIYNEQFF. The CDR3 DNA sequence: TGTGCCAGCAGCTCCAGCCGGGACATCTACAATGAGCAGTTCTTC.

V gene TRBV6-6 combines with J gene TRBJ2-7; TRBD1 matches 7 bases. Germline V gene data show CDR1 as MNHNY and CDR2 as SVGAGI (reference sequence). The CDR3 has 15 residues. The V and J ends lost 7 bases and 4 bases, in that order; junction bases with no gene match: 13. The CDR3 nucleotides are TGTGCCAGCACCTTTAACCGGGACAGCAGTTACGAGCAGTACTTC. Its translation: CASTFNRDSSYEQYF.

This chain connects TRBV18 to TRBJ2-2, with TRBD1 matching over 8 bases. The germline V gene has CDR1 KGHSH and CDR2 LQKENI. After removal of 5 bases from V and 5 bases from J, the junction contained 1 base not matched to a gene. This CDR3 is 13 amino acids long. The CDR3 loop is CASSRQGTGELFF. In DNA, the CDR3 is TGTGCCAGCTCAAGACAGGGGACCGGGGAGCTGTTTTTT.

CDR3 DNA: TGTGCCAGCAGTGCATCCCGGACAGGATTATATGGCTACACCTTC. It is translated as CASSASRTGLYGYTF. The rearrangement uses TRBV6-1 and TRBJ1-2; 7 bases fit TRBD1. V shed 4 bases and J 5 bases; nucleotides not matched to a gene: 10. The CDR3 length is 15 residues. Germline CDR1 is MNHNS and CDR2 is SASEGT.

CDR3 sequence reads: CASRLSPDTGELFF. The CDR3 DNA reads TGTGCCAGTAGACTAAGCCCGGACACCGGGGAGCTGTTTTTT. The J gene is TRBJ2-2, the V gene TRBV19, with D unresolved. V was clipped by 6 bases and J by 3 bases, with 11 bases between them. The CDR3 totals 14 residues. Germline V gene data show CDR1 as LNHDA and CDR2 as SQIVND (reference sequence).

Worth noting for this clone: The sample has other DNA sequences that encode this CDR3 too. The rearrangement joins TRBV12-5 to TRBJ2-5, with TRBD2 as a possible D gene (5 bases). V was pared by 5 bases and J by 3 bases, with 10 bases between. The CDR3 loop spans 13 amino acids. CDR1 is LGHNT, CDR2 FRNRAP, per germline. CDR3 bases: TGTGCTAGTGGTCTCCGGGGAGAAGAGACCCAGTACTTC. This gives the protein CASGLRGEETQYF.

The V call is TRBV2, the J call TRBJ2-3; D possibly matches TRBD1 or TRBD2 (5 bases each). Trimming cost V 7 bases and J 6 bases, with 17 bases left between them. In germline, CDR1 is SNHLY, CDR2 FYNNEI. The CDR3 is made up of 14 amino acids. The CDR3 DNA reads as TGTGCCAGCAAAGGTCTAGTGGGGGTGGATACGCAGTATTTT. This codes for CASKGLVGVDTQYF.

The chain joins TRBV4-1 to TRBJ1-2; no definite D call. The CDR3 loop spans 15 amino acids. CDR1 and CDR2 from the germline V gene are MGHRA and YSYEKL. The germline V and J ends were trimmed by 4 bases and 8 bases, with 20 bases remaining between them. CDR3 coding DNA: TGCGCCAGCAGCCGCAACCCCCCGGGGAATGGCGGCTACACCTTC. Residues: CASSRNPPGNGGYTF.

This clone was counted once. The chain joins TRBV27 to TRBJ1-2; D call uncertain. V lost 3 bases and J 0 bases, leaving 8 bases between the germline ends. Germline V gives CDR1 MNHEY, CDR2 SMNVEV (reference sequence). This CDR3 region has 14 residues. Here the CDR3 DNA reads TGTGCCAGCAGTTTCAGGAGATCTAACTATGGCTACACCTTC. Translated, it gives CASSFRRSNYGYTF.

V gene TRBV7-2 combines with J gene TRBJ2-3; D could derive from TRBD1 or TRBD2 (5 bases each). Germline-derived CDR1 and CDR2 are SGHTA and FQGNSA. Trimming cost V 5 bases and J 3 bases, with 15 bases left between them. The CDR3 consists of 15 residues. The CDR3 DNA reads TGTGCCAGCAGCGTGTCCCAGGGACCAACAGATACGCAGTATTTT. It is translated as CASSVSQGPTDTQYF.

This chain connects TRBV5-1 to TRBJ2-5; 10 nucleotides match TRBD1. Germline lookup yields CDR1 SGHRS and CDR2 YFSETQ. Unmatched junction bases numbered 4, after V lost 4 bases and J lost 4 bases. CDR3 size: 14 residues. CDR3 nucleotides: TGCGCCAGCAGCCAGACAGGGGGCTTAGAGACCCAGTACTTC. This encodes CASSQTGGLETQYF.

This chain connects TRBV6-6 to TRBJ2-4; D tentatively fits TRBD1 or TRBD2 (6 bases each). Germline CDR1 reads MNHNY; CDR2 reads SVGAGI (reference sequence). The V end was cut by 7 bases, the J end by 3 bases, with 19 bases between. CDR3 length: 16 amino acids. This chain's CDR3 is CASNAFPGASKNIQYF. The CDR3, as DNA: TGTGCCAGCAACGCTTTCCCGGGGGCGAGCAAAAACATTCAGTACTTC.

Comments on this clone: Other DNA sequences in the sample encode the same CDR3. The rearrangement uses TRBV18 and TRBJ1-3; no definite D call. The CDR3 runs to 13 residues. CDR1 is KGHSH and CDR2 is LQKENI in the germline V gene. With 0 bases removed from V and 3 bases from J, the gap between germline ends came to 3 bases. The CDR3 region is CASSPPNGNTIYF. The CDR3 nucleotides read TGTGCCAGCTCACCACCGAATGGAAACACCATATATTTT.

V and J are TRBV28 and TRBJ1-6; no firm D call. The CDR3 loop spans 16 amino acids. CDR1 is MDHEN, CDR2 SYDVKM, per germline. Deletions cut 3 bases from V and 5 bases from J, with 14 bases between. CDR3 nucleotides: TGTGCCAGCAGTTTGATAGGTTCTACGAATAATTCACCCCTCCACTTT. Translating gives CASSLIGSTNNSPLHF.

The rearrangement joins TRBV7-9 to TRBJ2-7, with 8 bases that match TRBD2. The V and J ends lost 5 bases and 0 bases, in that order; junction bases with no gene match: 3. Per the germline V gene, CDR1 is SEHNR and CDR2 is FQNEAQ (reference sequence). This CDR3 has 14 amino acids. The CDR3 nucleotides are TGTGCCAGCAGCCAGCGGGAGCGCTCCTACGAGCAGTACTTC. This gives the protein CASSQRERSYEQYF.

The gene calls are TRBV9 and TRBJ2-1; tentatively, D is TRBD2 (6 bases). The CDR3 loop spans 17 amino acids. Per the germline V gene, CDR1 is SGDLS and CDR2 is YYNGEE. V gave up 3 bases and J gave up 6 bases, with 22 bases separating them. In DNA form, the CDR3 reads TGTGCCAGCAGCGGAGACGGGGGTAGCGAAAGATTCAATGAGCAGTTCTTC. This codes for CASSGDGGSERFNEQFF. Variable domain in full (rest from reference TRBV9 and TRBJ2-1): DSGVTQTPKHLITATGQRVTLRCSPRSGDLSVYWYQQSLDQGLQFLIQYYNGEERAKGNILERFSAQQFPDLHSELNLSSLELGDSALYFCASSGDGGSERFNEQFFGPGTRLTVL.

This clone has just a few counts. The chain has TRBV11-1 and TRBJ2-3, with a weak D call TRBD1 (5 bases). The CDR3 has 14 amino acids. Trimming took 0 bases from V and 5 from J, leaving 9 bases between them. Germline loops: CDR1 SGHAT, CDR2 FQDESV (reference sequence). The CDR3 is CASSLAIGVDTQYF. DNA of the CDR3: TGTGCCAGCAGCTTAGCGATAGGGGTAGATACGCAGTATTTT.

With regard to this clone: The sample has other DNA sequences that encode this CDR3 too. The V gene is TRBV2, the J gene TRBJ2-3; D is unresolved. Per the germline V gene, CDR1 is SNHLY and CDR2 is FYNNEI. The CDR3 is 14 residues long. V dropped 0 bases and J dropped 0 bases, with 4 bases sitting between them. The CDR3 DNA sequence: TGTGCCAGCAGTGAAGCGGTTAGCACAGATACGCAGTATTTT. This encodes CASSEAVSTDTQYF.

The chain carries TRBV9 and TRBJ1-2; D might be TRBD1 (5 bases). Germline V gene sequence: CDR1 SGDLS, CDR2 YYNGEE. Trimming shortened V by 0 bases and J by 10 bases, and 7 bases separated the two germline ends. The CDR3 has 11 amino acids. CDR3 residues: CASSVEDTYTF. The CDR3 DNA follows: TGTGCCAGCAGCGTAGAGGACACCTACACCTTC.

The chain couples TRBV2 to TRBJ1-1; D gene unclear. Germline CDR1 is SNHLY and CDR2 is FYNNEI. V was pared by 9 bases and J by 1 base, with 12 bases between. CDR3 length: 13 amino acids. CDR3 sequence reads: CASGVSRNTEAFF. DNA of the CDR3: TGTGCCAGTGGAGTAAGCAGGAACACTGAAGCTTTCTTT.

The chain is built from TRBV7-9 and TRBJ2-1; TRBD2 aligns across 7 bases. CDR3 size: 15 residues. The germline V gene has CDR1 SEHNR and CDR2 FQNEAQ (reference sequence). V trimming: 2 bases; J trimming: 12 bases; junction bases outside the gene matches: 13. The CDR3 here is CASSLTAGTTVRQFF. DNA for the CDR3: TGTGCCAGCAGCTTAACGGCCGGGACTACCGTACGGCAGTTCTTC. The whole variable domain, remainder taken from reference TRBV7-9 and TRBJ2-1, is DTGVSQNPRHKITKRGQNVTFRCDPISEHNRLYWYRQTLGQGPEFLTYFQNEAQLEKSRLLSDRFSAERPKGSFSTLEIQRTEQGDSAMYLCASSLTAGTTVRQFFGPGTRLTVL.

CDR3 amino acids: CASSGVGNSGNTIYF. In nucleotides, the CDR3 is TGTGCCAGCAGCGGTGTGGGGAACTCTGGAAACACCATATATTTT. The J gene is TRBJ1-3, the V gene TRBV5-5; D call uncertain. V was pared by 4 bases and J by 0 bases, with 11 bases between. There are 15 residues in the CDR3. CDR1 and CDR2 (germline): SGHKS, YYEKEE (reference sequence).

V is TRBV18 and J is TRBJ2-7; TRBD2 aligns across 13 bases. V lost 6 bases and J lost 1; bases outside the gene matches: 6. Germline lookup yields CDR1 KGHSH and CDR2 LQKENI. CDR3 length: 16 residues. Written as DNA, the CDR3 is TGTGCCAGCTCCCGACTAGCGGGAGGCCCATCCTACGAGCAGTACTTC. Amino acid sequence: CASSRLAGGPSYEQYF.

This clone has just a few counts. The chain carries TRBV4-1 and TRBJ2-5; D is tentatively TRBD1 or TRBD2 (5 bases each). V lost 1 base, J lost 2 bases, and 11 bases lay in between. Germline CDR1 is MGHRA and CDR2 is YSYEKL. CDR3 length: 15 residues. The CDR3 reads CASSQGAGAQETQYF. CDR3 in DNA: TGCGCCAGCAGCCAAGGAGCCGGGGCTCAAGAGACCCAGTACTTC.